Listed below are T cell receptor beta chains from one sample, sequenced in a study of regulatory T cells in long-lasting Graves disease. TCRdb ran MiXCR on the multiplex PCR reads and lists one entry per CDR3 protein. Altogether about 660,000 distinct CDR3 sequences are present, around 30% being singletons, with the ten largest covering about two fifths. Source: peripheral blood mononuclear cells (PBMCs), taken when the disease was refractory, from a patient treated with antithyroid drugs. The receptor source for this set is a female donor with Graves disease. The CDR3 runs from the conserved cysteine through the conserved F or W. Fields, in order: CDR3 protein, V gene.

CASSFGSRLAGNTIYF TRBV12-3/TRBV12-4
CASRDAGGGSNQPQHF TRBV19
CASTFGAVGGTEAFF TRBV11-2
CASNKQGQETQYF TRBV6-1
CSAPYMNTEASF TRBV20-1
CSALPGQGSKQPQHF TRBV20-1
CASSLVTSGTYEQYF TRBV7-2
CASSLTSLNEQYF TRBV12-3/TRBV12-4
CASSLAGDEKLFF TRBV7-9
CATSRAGTGNTEAFF TRBV15
CASRTGGQGGGYTF TRBV5-1
CASSFIVQGSSYNSPLHF TRBV28
CASSGQRYGYTF TRBV28
CASSPLGTGGGYTF TRBV28
CSGLSGWNTEAFF TRBV29-1
CASSQVRDEGSYEQYF TRBV3-1
CASSFSGSRETQYF TRBV7-2
CASSSRIISADTQYF TRBV6-5
CSVVREGMDEQYF TRBV29-1
CSVSQLFNYGYTF TRBV29-1